Following are 24 T cell receptor beta chains from one sample sequenced in a study of blood T cells in healthy people across ages. A J-beta primer mix and a sample-barcoded 5' primer were used in a second PCR of roughly 6 to 11 cycles. TCRdb re-derived calls from the 5' RACE reads in MiXCR, one entry per CDR3 protein. The sample yields 600,000 to 850,000 distinct CDR3 sequences, roughly 25% seen once. In addition, the sample was reused for a study of T cells of mothers and their children.

Sequencing input: blood. The receptors derive from a boy younger than 18 in good health.

This clonotype appeared a few times. This sequence joins TRBV7-8 and TRBJ2-2; 10 nucleotides agree with TRBD2. Germline-derived CDR1 and CDR2 are SGHVS and FQNEAQ. The length of the CDR3 is 16 residues. With 6 bases clipped from V and 7 bases from J, the junction kept 11 bases outside the gene matches. CDR3 bases: TGTGCCAGCAGGGATTTTAGAGCGGGAGGGAGCGGGGAGCTGTTTTTT. This codes for CASRDFRAGGSGELFF.

V gene TRBV29-1 combines with J gene TRBJ2-5; weak D call: TRBD1 (6 bases). The end of the DNA fits TRBJ2-7 better, so the J call may be wrong. Germline V lookup: CDR1 SQVTM, CDR2 ANQGSEA. This CDR3 region has 20 residues. CDR3 protein: CSVTIHLQGVLQGDPYEQYF. CDR3 in DNA: TGCAGCGTGACCATTCACCTACAGGGTGTGCTTCAAGGGGATCCCTACGAGCAGTACTTC.

This clonotype occurred a few times. The chain has TRBV7-2 and TRBJ1-2; 7 bases are a match to TRBD1. The CDR3 consists of 13 residues. The germline CDR1 and CDR2 sequences are SGHTA and FQGNSA. Germline trimming cut 5 bases from V and 7 bases from J; bases unmatched to any gene: 7. The CDR3 region has the DNA TGTGCCAGCAGCCTAGGGACAGTCTCTGGCTACACCTTC. This gives the protein CASSLGTVSGYTF.

This clonotype was counted only a few times. The rearrangement links TRBV7-2 to TRBJ2-5, with 13 bases fitting TRBD2. Germline CDR1 and CDR2: SGHTA and FQGNSA. The junction had 8 bases not matched to a gene; V was cut back by 3 bases and J by 1 base. The length of the CDR3 is 18 residues. CDR3 protein: CASSLGLAGPSLQETQYF. CDR3 DNA: TGTGCCAGCAGCTTGGGACTAGCGGGACCCTCTCTCCAAGAGACCCAGTACTTC. The variable domain in full, with the rest retrieved from reference TRBV7-2 and TRBJ2-5, is GAGVSQSPSNKVTEKGKDVELRCDPISGHTALYWYRQSLGQGLEFLIYFQGNSAPDKSGLPSDRFSAERTGGSVSTLTIQRTQQEDSAVYLCASSLGLAGPSLQETQYFGPGTRLLVL.

The chain employs TRBV12-3 or TRBV12-4 and TRBJ2-3, with no clear D. This CDR3 is 14 amino acids long. V dropped 4 bases and J dropped 3 bases, with 11 bases sitting between them. CDR3 loop: CASSSTQRTDTQYF. CDR3 in DNA: TGTGCCAGCAGTTCCACCCAGAGAACAGATACGCAGTATTTT.

This rearrangement joins TRBV7-9 to TRBJ2-2; no definite D call. Deletions cut 6 bases from V and 5 bases from J, with 10 bases between. The CDR3 is 13 amino acids. The germline gives CDR1 SEHNR, CDR2 FQNEAQ (reference sequence). The chain's CDR3 is CASRRDMTGELFF. In DNA, the CDR3 is TGTGCCAGCAGACGCGACATGACCGGGGAGCTGTTTTTT.

This clonotype turned up a few times. The chain recombines TRBV28 with TRBJ2-7; possible D gene TRBD2, 6 bases. V shed 6 bases and J shed 3 bases, with 12 bases lying between them. The length of the CDR3 is 13 residues. CDR1 is MDHEN and CDR2 is SYDVKM in the germline V gene. The CDR3 bases are TGTGCCAGCAGCATAGGGACTTTCTACGAGCAGTACTTC. Its protein product is CASSIGTFYEQYF.

V and J are TRBV12-3 or TRBV12-4 and TRBJ1-1; D remains ambiguous. Trimming removed 5 bases at V and 6 bases at J, with 16 bases between. This CDR3 is built from 14 residues. CDR3 loop: CASSQDFLLAEAFF. The CDR3 nucleotides read TGTGCCAGCAGTCAAGACTTCCTACTGGCTGAAGCTTTCTTT.

V gene TRBV5-1 combines with J gene TRBJ2-5, with 13 bases identical to TRBD2. Germline values: CDR1 SGHRS, CDR2 YFSETQ. With V trimmed by 4 bases and J by 5 bases, 5 bases remained unmatched. The CDR3 is 15 residues long. The CDR3 loop reads CASSAGLAGSETQYF. In DNA, the CDR3 is TGCGCCAGCAGCGCGGGACTAGCGGGATCTGAGACCCAGTACTTC.

This clonotype was observed a few times. V is TRBV29-1 and J is TRBJ1-2; 7 bases align to TRBD1. The CDR3 spans 12 residues. CDR1 is SQVTM, CDR2 ANQGSEA, per germline. Unmatched junction bases numbered 12, after V lost 3 bases and J lost 14 bases. CDR3 in DNA: TGCAGCGTTGACCGAGGGGACAGAGCATCTACCTTC. Its translation: CSVDRGDRASTF.

The chain uses TRBV7-2 and TRBJ1-4; 8 bases agree with TRBD1. Trimming cost V 4 bases and J 10 bases; bases outside gene matches: 11. The germline V gene encodes CDR1 SGHTA and CDR2 FQGNSA. The CDR3 has 15 residues. CDR3 bases: TGTGCCAGCAGCTCGACGACAGGGGAAGCGGGAAAACTGTTTTTT. It specifies CASSSTTGEAGKLFF.

The V call is TRBV4-3, the J call TRBJ2-5, with D possibly TRBD2 on 6 matching bases. Germline CDR1 is LGHNA and CDR2 is YSLEER. V lost 0 bases and J lost 2, with 13 bases in between. The CDR3 runs to 16 residues. The CDR3 DNA reads TGCGCCAGCAGCCAAGATGCGTGGGGGGAACAAGAGACCCAGTACTTC. Translated, it gives CASSQDAWGEQETQYF.

This clonotype was counted between two and nine times. This rearrangement joins TRBV7-9 to TRBJ2-5; D not resolved. The DNA end is more similar to TRBJ2-1, so the J call may be wrong. There are 14 residues in the CDR3. Germline values: CDR1 SEHNR, CDR2 FQNEAQ (reference sequence). The DNA for the CDR3 is TGTGCCAGCAGCCCCACCGGAGAGTACAATGAGCAGTTCTTC. Translated, it gives CASSPTGEYNEQFF.

This clonotype turned up a few times. The chain links TRBV5-1 to TRBJ2-5; D is uncertain. There are 14 residues in the CDR3. Trimming shortened V by 4 bases and J by 5 bases, and 15 bases separated the two germline ends. CDR1 and CDR2 (germline): SGHRS, YFSETQ. CDR3 coding DNA: TGCGCCAGCAGCCCCAAAACGGAAGGGGAGACCCAGTACTTC. Residues: CASSPKTEGETQYF.

Only a few counts were recorded for this clonotype. The chain has TRBV11-3 and TRBJ2-5; D is ambiguous. Trimming left V 5 bases short and J 3 bases short, with 13 bases between. The germline V gene encodes CDR1 SGHNT and CDR2 YENEEA. The CDR3 runs to 14 residues. The CDR3 here is CASSPLELEETQYF. The CDR3 nucleotides are TGTGCCAGCAGCCCGTTAGAACTTGAAGAGACCCAGTACTTC.

The J gene is TRBJ2-3, the V gene TRBV4-1, with 7 bases identical to TRBD2. Germline CDR1 is MGHRA and CDR2 is YSYEKL. The CDR3 length is 15 residues. Germline trimming cut 4 bases from V and 4 bases from J; bases unmatched to any gene: 8. In DNA form, the CDR3 reads TGCGCCAGCAGCCCCCTCAGGGCGGGAGCAGATACGCAGTATTTT. It translates to CASSPLRAGADTQYF.

The CDR3 sequence: CSVDGGFGSYEQYF. The CDR3 DNA follows: TGCAGCGTTGATGGTGGGTTCGGTTCCTACGAGCAGTACTTC. The chain carries TRBV29-1 and TRBJ2-7; no clear D gene. Germline V lookup: CDR1 SQVTM, CDR2 ANQGSEA. The CDR3 runs 14 residues. Trimming took off 3 bases at V and 1 base at J, with 13 bases between the two ends.

In its sample, this clonotype was seen a few times. The chain carries TRBV27 and TRBJ2-3, with TRBD2 matching over 10 bases. The germline gives CDR1 MNHEY, CDR2 SMNVEV (reference sequence). J gave up 5 bases and V 4 bases, and 9 bases lay outside the gene matches. CDR3 length equals 16 residues. CDR3 loop: CASSSLASGSIDTQYF. The CDR3 coding sequence is TGTGCCAGCAGTTCCCTAGCTAGCGGGAGTATAGATACGCAGTATTTT.

The chain carries TRBV10-3 and TRBJ1-1; no clear D gene. Trimming stripped 8 bases from V and 5 bases from J, with 12 bases between. CDR1 and CDR2 (germline): ENHRY, SYGVKD. The CDR3 runs to 12 residues. The CDR3 nucleotides are TGTGCCATCTCATTAGGTGGTACTGAAGCTTTCTTT. This codes for CAISLGGTEAFF.

J is TRBJ1-2 and V is TRBV6-5; tentative D call: TRBD1 (6 bases). CDR1 and CDR2 (germline): MNHEY, SVGAGI. The CDR3 is 15 amino acids. Trimming cost V 2 bases and J 2 bases, with 12 bases left between them. The CDR3 reads CASSYLTTGNYGYTF. CDR3 nucleotides: TGTGCCAGCAGTTACCTTACAACAGGGAACTATGGCTACACCTTC.

This clonotype was seen a handful of times. The chain combines TRBV5-1 with TRBJ2-7; 8 bases match TRBD2. Looked up from germline, CDR1 is SGHRS and CDR2 is YFSETQ. V was clipped by 4 bases and J by 1 base; unmatched bases: 7. This CDR3 has 15 amino acids. The CDR3 loop is CASSPGLEGSYEQYF. The CDR3 DNA sequence: TGCGCCAGCAGCCCGGGACTAGAGGGGTCCTACGAGCAGTACTTC.

This clonotype has just a few counts. This chain connects TRBV10-3 to TRBJ1-2, with D hard to call. Trimming cost V 6 bases and J 6 bases, with 8 bases left between them. Looked up from germline, CDR1 is ENHRY and CDR2 is SYGVKD. The length of the CDR3 is 11 residues. The CDR3 DNA sequence: TGTGCCATCAGAGGCTTGGATGGCTACACCTTC. This encodes CAIRGLDGYTF.

This clonotype was seen a few times. V and J are TRBV5-1 and TRBJ1-2; D possibly corresponds to TRBD1 (5 bases). Germline CDR1 SGHRS, CDR2 YFSETQ. There are 16 residues in the CDR3. V was pared by 0 bases and J by 4 bases, with 16 bases between. The CDR3 sequence is CASSLGDGGEGYGYTF. CDR3 sequence (DNA): TGCGCCAGCAGCTTGGGAGATGGAGGGGAAGGCTATGGCTACACCTTC.

Notes on this clonotype: One junction end disagrees with the germline gene, perhaps due to a read error. This chain connects TRBV6-6 to TRBJ2-7; D perhaps matches TRBD1 (5 bases). CDR3 length: 15 residues. Germline V CDR1 and CDR2: MNHNY, SVGAGI (reference sequence). The CDR3 DNA sequence: TGTGCCAGCAGTTACTCGATTGACAGCCCCCACGAGCAATACTTC. It specifies CASSYSIDSPHEQYF.